One T cell receptor beta chain is described in this entry. The protocol was immunoSEQ multiplex PCR, while the TCRdb copy is restricted to in-frame clones and leaves out a portion. The sample lists about 68,000 clones, around nine tenths occurring once. Per germline, CDR1 PRHDT and CDR2 FYEKMQ (reference sequence). The ends were cut back, 2 bases at V and 2 bases at J, with 25 bases in the middle. The CDR3 is made up of 19 amino acids. This sample is drawn from a study of OX40 agonist ivuxolimab in advanced cancers. The rearrangement links TRBV13 to TRBJ2-7, with a possible D match to TRBD2 (6 bases). The receptor was isolated from an adult with an advanced solid tumor such as melanoma, head and neck, liver or kidney cancer. The sample in question was CD4+ or CD8+ T cells sorted from blood, obtained in a trial of the OX40 agonist ivuxolimab. The CDR3 nucleotides read TGTGCCAGCAGCTTATCGGGAGAAATGGGGCCTCCCAATGCCTACGAGCAGTACTTC. As protein: CASSLSGEMGPPNAYEQYF.